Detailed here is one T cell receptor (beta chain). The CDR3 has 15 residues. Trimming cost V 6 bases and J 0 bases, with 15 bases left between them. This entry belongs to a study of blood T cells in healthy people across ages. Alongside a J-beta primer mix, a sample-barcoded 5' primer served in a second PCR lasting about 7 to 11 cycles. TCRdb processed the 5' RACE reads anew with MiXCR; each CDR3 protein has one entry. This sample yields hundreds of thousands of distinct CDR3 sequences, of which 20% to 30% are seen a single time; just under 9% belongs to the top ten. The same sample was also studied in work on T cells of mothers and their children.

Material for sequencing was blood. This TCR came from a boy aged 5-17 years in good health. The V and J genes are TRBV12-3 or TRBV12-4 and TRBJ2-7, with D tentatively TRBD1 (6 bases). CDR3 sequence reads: CASRPTGLSSYEQYF. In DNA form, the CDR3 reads TGTGCCAGCAGACCGACAGGTCTAAGCTCCTACGAGCAGTACTTC.